The clone carrying this TCR beta chain showed up just a few times. The sample originates from a study of T cells after yellow fever vaccination. CDR1 and CDR2 (germline): MNHEY, SMNVEV (reference sequence). The CDR3 has 13 residues. V lost 5 bases, J lost 10 bases, and 12 bases lay in between. Via MiXCR, TCRdb re-called the 5' RACE reads, giving one row per CDR3 protein. The table lists 200,000 to 300,000 distinct CDR3 sequences, 10% to 15% of them singletons. The receptor's source is a man aged 25 to 45 who received the YFV17D yellow fever vaccine. This sequence joins TRBV27 and TRBJ1-6, with a weak D call TRBD1 (5 bases). Sample: CD4+ T cells sorted from PBMCs, taken 45 days after the yellow fever booster vaccination. The DNA of the CDR3 is TGTGCCAGCAGTGGGGCGGCGCAGTCACCCCTCCACTTT. Protein product: CASSGAAQSPLHF.